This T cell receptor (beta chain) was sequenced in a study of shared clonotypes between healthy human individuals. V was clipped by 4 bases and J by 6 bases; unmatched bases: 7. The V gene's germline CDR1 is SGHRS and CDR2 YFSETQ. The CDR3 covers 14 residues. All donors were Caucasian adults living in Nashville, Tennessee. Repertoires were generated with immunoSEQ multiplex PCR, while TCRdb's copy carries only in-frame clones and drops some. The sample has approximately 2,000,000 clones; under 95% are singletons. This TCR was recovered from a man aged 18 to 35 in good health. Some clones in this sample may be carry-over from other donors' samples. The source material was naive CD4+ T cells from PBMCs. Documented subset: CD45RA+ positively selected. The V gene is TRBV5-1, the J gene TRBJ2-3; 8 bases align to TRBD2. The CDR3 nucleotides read TGCGCCAGCAGCCCGGGGACTAGTGAGGATACGCAGTATTTT. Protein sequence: CASSPGTSEDTQYF.